Each of the 14 T cell receptor beta chains below was sequenced from the same sample in a study of blood T cell repertoires in COVID-19. Assay: immunoSEQ multiplex PCR; the TCRdb copy retains only in-frame clones and omits some. The sample has 150,000 to 200,000 clones; 82% are singletons. Sequenced: peripheral blood. Every receptor here comes from a woman between 70 and 85 years old with acute or convalescent COVID-19.

This clone has more than one count but fewer than ten. J is TRBJ1-2 and V is TRBV19, with 7 positions matching TRBD1. Germline CDR1 LNHDA, CDR2 SQIVND (reference sequence). The CDR3 extends over 15 amino acids. Trimming removed 4 bases from V and 0 bases from J; junction bases left unmatched: 5. The CDR3 reads CASSTRTGANYGYTF. Written as DNA, the CDR3 is TGTGCCAGTAGTACCCGGACAGGCGCTAACTATGGCTACACCTTC.

Comment on this clone: The germline gene is not matched at one end of the junction; a read error may be the cause. The chain couples TRBV6-1 to TRBJ1-3; a weak D match, TRBD1 (6 bases). Germline V gene lookup returns CDR1 MNHNS and CDR2 SASEGT. The CDR3 is made up of 15 amino acids. The CDR3 here is CASREDRRSGNTIYF. CDR3 DNA: TGTGCCAGCAGGGAAGACAGGCGCTCTGGAAACACCATATATTTT.

This rearrangement joins TRBV6-5 to TRBJ2-7; TRBD2 agrees at 12 bases. Trimming at V came to 6 bases and at J to 4 bases, leaving 4 bases not matched to a gene. CDR3 length equals 14 residues. Per germline, CDR1 MNHEY and CDR2 SVGAGI. CDR3 sequence: CASRRLAGEYEQYF. The CDR3 nucleotides read TGTGCCAGCAGAAGACTAGCGGGGGAATACGAGCAGTACTTC.

This sequence joins TRBV3-1 (or the pseudogene TRBV3-2) and TRBJ2-1, with D maybe TRBD2 (5 bases). The V gene's germline CDR1 is LGHDT and CDR2 YNNKEL (reference sequence). The CDR3 runs 15 residues. V was cut by 4 bases and J by 7 bases, with 17 bases left in between. For the CDR3, the DNA is TGTGCCAGCAGCCCATGGGTGGGAGTGGTAAATGAGCAGTTCTTC. Its translation is CASSPWVGVVNEQFF.

The J gene is TRBJ1-2, the V gene TRBV19; 10 nucleotides agree with TRBD1. This CDR3 spans 15 amino acids. V lost 5 bases and J lost 3; bases outside the gene matches: 6. Germline assignment: CDR1 LNHDA and CDR2 SQIVND (reference sequence). The CDR3 sequence: CASSSRDRGYYGYTF. CDR3 nucleotides: TGTGCCAGTAGTTCCCGGGACAGGGGATACTATGGCTACACCTTC.

The genes are TRBV6-6 and TRBJ2-7; 7 nucleotides line up with TRBD2. The J segment lost 3 bases and the V segment lost 5 bases, leaving 7 bases of the junction unmatched. This CDR3 region has 14 residues. Looked up from germline, CDR1 is MNHNY and CDR2 is SVGAGI (reference sequence). The CDR3: CASSKGLQGYEQYF. CDR3 in DNA: TGTGCCAGCAGTAAGGGACTACAAGGCTACGAGCAGTACTTC.

This clone was found a few times. The chain uses TRBV4-1 and TRBJ2-7; D possibly corresponds to TRBD2 (6 bases). The CDR3 runs 14 residues. Germline V gene data show CDR1 as MGHRA and CDR2 as YSYEKL. V was shortened by 2 bases and J by 6 bases, with 14 bases between the two germline ends. The CDR3 nucleotides read TGCGCCAGCAGCCAATATGCACTAGCTCCCGAGCAGTACTTC. This translates into CASSQYALAPEQYF.

The chain is built from TRBV28 and TRBJ2-2; TRBD2 might be the D (6 bases). The CDR3 is made up of 15 amino acids. Trimming shortened V by 4 bases and J by 1 base, and 10 bases separated the two germline ends. The V gene's germline CDR1 is MDHEN and CDR2 SYDVKM. DNA of the CDR3: TGTGCCAGCAGTTCGGGTAGCGGGAACACCGGGGAGCTGTTTTTT. Amino acids: CASSSGSGNTGELFF.

The chain employs TRBV19 and TRBJ1-2; TRBD1 agrees at 7 bases. Germline CDR1 LNHDA, CDR2 SQIVND (reference sequence). The CDR3 is 14 amino acids. The V and J ends lost 5 bases and 4 bases, in that order; junction bases with no gene match: 7. CDR3 residues: CASSFGQEAYGYTF. The CDR3 DNA reads TGTGCCAGTAGTTTCGGACAGGAGGCCTATGGCTACACCTTC.

The V gene is TRBV5-4, the J gene TRBJ2-1; 10 nucleotides align to TRBD1. The germline CDR1 and CDR2 sequences are SGHNT and YYREEE (reference sequence). This CDR3 contains 14 residues. Losses at the gene ends were 4 bases for V and 8 bases for J; bases not matched to a gene: 6. The CDR3 DNA reads as TGTGCCAGCAGCCGAGACAGGGGGCTGGATGAGCAGTTCTTC. It is translated as CASSRDRGLDEQFF.

The chain combines TRBV19 with TRBJ1-5; 7 bases align to TRBD1. Germline V lookup: CDR1 LNHDA, CDR2 SQIVND (reference sequence). The CDR3 totals 15 residues. V shed 8 bases and J 4 bases; nucleotides not matched to a gene: 11. The CDR3 here is CASSDRDSLNQPQHF. Here the CDR3 DNA reads TGTGCCAGTTCGGACCGGGACAGTCTTAATCAGCCCCAGCATTTT.

The chain couples TRBV10-3 to TRBJ2-7, with D possibly TRBD2 on 5 matching bases. Germline V gene lookup returns CDR1 ENHRY and CDR2 SYGVKD. CDR3 length: 15 amino acids. Trimming removed 0 bases at V and 3 bases at J, with 12 bases between. For the CDR3, the DNA is TGTGCCATCAGTGAGTCGATGAGGGTACTCTACGAGCAGTACTTC. Translating it yields CAISESMRVLYEQYF.

CDR3 region: CASSLSGTGGHNEQFF. The DNA of the CDR3 is TGCGCCAGCAGCTTGAGCGGGACAGGGGGCCACAATGAGCAGTTCTTC. The chain combines TRBV5-1 with TRBJ2-1, with TRBD1 matching over 12 bases. Per germline, CDR1 SGHRS and CDR2 YFSETQ. The CDR3 has 16 residues. The V and J ends lost 1 base and 5 bases, in that order; junction bases with no gene match: 4.

V is TRBV18 and J is TRBJ2-5; no reliable D call. Looked up from germline, CDR1 is KGHSH and CDR2 is LQKENI. Trimming removed 6 bases at V and 1 base at J, with 12 bases between. There are 14 residues in the CDR3. The chain's CDR3 is CASSPPSSQETQYF. CDR3 coding DNA: TGTGCCAGCTCCCCTCCTTCCTCCCAAGAGACCCAGTACTTC.